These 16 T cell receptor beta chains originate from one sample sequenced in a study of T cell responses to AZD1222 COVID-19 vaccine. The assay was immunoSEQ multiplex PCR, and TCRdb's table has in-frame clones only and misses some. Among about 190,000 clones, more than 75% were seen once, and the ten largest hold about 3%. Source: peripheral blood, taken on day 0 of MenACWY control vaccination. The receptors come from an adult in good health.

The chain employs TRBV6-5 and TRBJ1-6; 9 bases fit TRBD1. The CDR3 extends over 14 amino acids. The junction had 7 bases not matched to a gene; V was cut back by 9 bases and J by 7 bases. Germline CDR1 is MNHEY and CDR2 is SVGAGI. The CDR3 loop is CASRGTGKNSPLHF. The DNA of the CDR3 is TGTGCCAGTCGAGGGACAGGGAAGAATTCACCCCTCCACTTT.

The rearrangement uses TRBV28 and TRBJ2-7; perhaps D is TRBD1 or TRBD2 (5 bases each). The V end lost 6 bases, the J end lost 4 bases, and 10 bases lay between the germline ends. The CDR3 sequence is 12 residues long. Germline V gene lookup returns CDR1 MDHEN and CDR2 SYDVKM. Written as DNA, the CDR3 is TGTGCCAGCAGCTCGGGGCCTTACGAGCAGTACTTC. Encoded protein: CASSSGPYEQYF.

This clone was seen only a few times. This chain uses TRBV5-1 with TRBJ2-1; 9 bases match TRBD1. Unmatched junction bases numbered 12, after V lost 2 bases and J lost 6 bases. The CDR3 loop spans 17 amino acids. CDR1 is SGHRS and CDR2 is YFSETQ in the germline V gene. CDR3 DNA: TGCGCCAGCAGCTTAGGCTTTTCGGGACAGGGACGCAATGAGCAGTTCTTC. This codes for CASSLGFSGQGRNEQFF.

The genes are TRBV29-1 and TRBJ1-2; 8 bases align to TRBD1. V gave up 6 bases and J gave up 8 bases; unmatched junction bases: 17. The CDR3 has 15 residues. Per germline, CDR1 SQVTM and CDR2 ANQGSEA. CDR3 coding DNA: TGCAGCGTGGCACCCGGACAGGGATTAGGAGGAGGCTACACCTTC. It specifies CSVAPGQGLGGGYTF.

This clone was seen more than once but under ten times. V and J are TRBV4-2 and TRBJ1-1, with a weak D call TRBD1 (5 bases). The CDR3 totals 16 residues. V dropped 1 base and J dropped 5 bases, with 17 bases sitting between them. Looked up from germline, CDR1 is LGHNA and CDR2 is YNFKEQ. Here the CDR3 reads CASSQGQPGGKTEAFF. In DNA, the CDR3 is TGTGCCAGCAGCCAAGGACAACCCGGGGGGAAAACTGAAGCTTTCTTT.

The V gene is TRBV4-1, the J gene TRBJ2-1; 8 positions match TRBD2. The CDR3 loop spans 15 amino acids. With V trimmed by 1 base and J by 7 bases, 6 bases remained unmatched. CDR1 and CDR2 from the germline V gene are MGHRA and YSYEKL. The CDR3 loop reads CASSQAAGGWNEQFF. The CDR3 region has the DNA TGCGCCAGCAGCCAAGCGGCGGGAGGCTGGAATGAGCAGTTCTTC.

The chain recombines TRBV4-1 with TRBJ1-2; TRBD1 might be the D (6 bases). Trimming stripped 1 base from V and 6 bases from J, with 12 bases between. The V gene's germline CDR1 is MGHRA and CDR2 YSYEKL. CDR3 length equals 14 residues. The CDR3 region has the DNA TGCGCCAGCAGCCAAGTACAGGGCGAGGATGGCTACACCTTC. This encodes CASSQVQGEDGYTF.

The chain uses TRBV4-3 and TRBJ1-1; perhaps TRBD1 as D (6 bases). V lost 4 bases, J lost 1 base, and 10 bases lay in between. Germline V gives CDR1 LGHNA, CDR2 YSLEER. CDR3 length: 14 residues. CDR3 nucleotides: TGCGCCAGCAGCCCGGGACACCGGAACACTGAAGCTTTCTTT. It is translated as CASSPGHRNTEAFF.

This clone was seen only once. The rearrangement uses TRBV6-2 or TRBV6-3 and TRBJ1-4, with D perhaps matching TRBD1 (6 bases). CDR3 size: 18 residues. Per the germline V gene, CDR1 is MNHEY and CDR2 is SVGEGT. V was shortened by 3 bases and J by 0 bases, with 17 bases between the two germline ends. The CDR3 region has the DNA TGTGCCAGCAGTTATTCAAGACAGGCTTCCCCAACTAATGAAAAACTGTTTTTT. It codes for CASSYSRQASPTNEKLFF.

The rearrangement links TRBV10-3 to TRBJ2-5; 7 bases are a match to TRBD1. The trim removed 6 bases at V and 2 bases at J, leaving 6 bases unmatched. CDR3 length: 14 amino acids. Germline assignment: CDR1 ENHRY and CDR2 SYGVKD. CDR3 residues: CAISLGQSQETQYF. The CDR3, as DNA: TGTGCCATCAGCTTGGGACAGTCGCAAGAGACCCAGTACTTC.

CDR3 nucleotide sequence: TGTGCCAGCAGTCCAGCGGGCCCCCAAGAGACCCAGTACTTC. Its translation is CASSPAGPQETQYF. V is TRBV7-3 and J is TRBJ2-5, with D possibly being TRBD2 (6 bases). Trimming removed 6 bases from V and 1 base from J, with 12 bases in between. Germline V gene lookup returns CDR1 SGHTA and CDR2 FQGTGA. The length of the CDR3 is 14 residues.

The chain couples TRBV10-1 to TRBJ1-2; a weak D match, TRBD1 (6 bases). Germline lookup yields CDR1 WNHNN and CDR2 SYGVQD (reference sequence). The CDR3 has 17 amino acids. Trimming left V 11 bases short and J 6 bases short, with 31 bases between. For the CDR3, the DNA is TGCGCCTGCACGAGCCACGACCGGCAGGGGTCGGGTCATGGCTACACCTTC. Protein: CACTSHDRQGSGHGYTF.

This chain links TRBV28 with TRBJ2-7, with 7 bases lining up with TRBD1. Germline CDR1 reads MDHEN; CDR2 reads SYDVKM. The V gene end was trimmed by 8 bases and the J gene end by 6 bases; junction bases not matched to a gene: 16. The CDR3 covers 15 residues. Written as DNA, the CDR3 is TGTGCCAGCGGGACGAGGAGACAGGGCCTCCCCGAGCAGTACTTC. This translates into CASGTRRQGLPEQYF.

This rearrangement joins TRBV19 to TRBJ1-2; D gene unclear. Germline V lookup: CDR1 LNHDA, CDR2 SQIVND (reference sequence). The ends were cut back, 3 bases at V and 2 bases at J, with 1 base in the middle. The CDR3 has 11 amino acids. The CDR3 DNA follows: TGTGCCAGTAGTATCAACTATGGCTACACCTTC. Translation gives CASSINYGYTF.

The CDR3 DNA follows: TGTGCCAGTAGTATTGGGTACCGGGCCCAGCATTTT. Translated: CASSIGYRAQHF. The chain has TRBV19 and TRBJ1-5; D uncertain. V was clipped by 3 bases and J by 11 bases, with 11 bases between them. The CDR3 runs 12 residues. The germline CDR1 and CDR2 sequences are LNHDA and SQIVND (reference sequence).

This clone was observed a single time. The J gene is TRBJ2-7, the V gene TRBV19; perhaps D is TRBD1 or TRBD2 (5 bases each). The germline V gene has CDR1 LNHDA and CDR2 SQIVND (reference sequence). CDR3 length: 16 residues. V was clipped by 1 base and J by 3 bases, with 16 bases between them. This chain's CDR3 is CASSIAGTVQHYEQYF. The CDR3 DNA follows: TGTGCCAGTAGTATAGCCGGGACCGTACAGCACTACGAGCAGTACTTC.